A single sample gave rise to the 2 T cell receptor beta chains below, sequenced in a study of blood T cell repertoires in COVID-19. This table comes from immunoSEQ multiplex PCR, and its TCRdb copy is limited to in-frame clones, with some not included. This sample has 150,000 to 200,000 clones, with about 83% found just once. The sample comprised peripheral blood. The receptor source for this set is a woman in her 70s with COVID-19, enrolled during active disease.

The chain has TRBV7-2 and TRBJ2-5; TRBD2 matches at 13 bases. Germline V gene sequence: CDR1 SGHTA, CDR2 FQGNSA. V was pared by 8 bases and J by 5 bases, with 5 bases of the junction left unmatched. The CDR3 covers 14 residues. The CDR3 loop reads CASRLAGGGETQYF. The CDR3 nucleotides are TGTGCCAGCCGACTAGCGGGAGGCGGGGAGACCCAGTACTTC.

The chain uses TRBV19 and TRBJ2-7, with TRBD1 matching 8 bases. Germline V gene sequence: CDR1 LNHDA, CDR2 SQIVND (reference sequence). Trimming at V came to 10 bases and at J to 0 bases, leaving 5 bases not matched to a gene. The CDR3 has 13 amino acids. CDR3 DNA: TGTGCCACCCGACAGGGGAGCTCCTACGAGCAGTACTTC. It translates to CATRQGSSYEQYF.